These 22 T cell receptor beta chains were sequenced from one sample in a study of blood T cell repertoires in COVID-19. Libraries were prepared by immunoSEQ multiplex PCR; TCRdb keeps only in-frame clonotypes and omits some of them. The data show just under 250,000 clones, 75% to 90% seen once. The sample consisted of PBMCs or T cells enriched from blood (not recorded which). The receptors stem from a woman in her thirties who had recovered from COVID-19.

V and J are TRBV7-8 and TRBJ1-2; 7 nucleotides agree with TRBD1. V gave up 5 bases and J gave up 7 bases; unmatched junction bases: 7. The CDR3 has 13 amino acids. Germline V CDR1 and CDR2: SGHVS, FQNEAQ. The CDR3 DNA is TGTGCCAGCAGCCGTGACAGGGCCCTTGGCTACACCTTC. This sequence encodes CASSRDRALGYTF.

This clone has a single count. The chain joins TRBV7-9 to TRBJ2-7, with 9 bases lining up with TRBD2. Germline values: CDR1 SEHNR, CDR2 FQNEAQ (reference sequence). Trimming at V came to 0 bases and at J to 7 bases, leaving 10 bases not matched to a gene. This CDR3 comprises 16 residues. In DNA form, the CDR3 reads TGTGCCAGCAGCTTAGCCGGGACTAGCCTTCTCCGGGAGCAGTACTTC. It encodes CASSLAGTSLLREQYF.

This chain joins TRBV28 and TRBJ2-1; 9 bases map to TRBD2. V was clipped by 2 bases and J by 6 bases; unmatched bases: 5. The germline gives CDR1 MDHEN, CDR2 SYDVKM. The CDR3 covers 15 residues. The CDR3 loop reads CASSLGASGVNEQFF. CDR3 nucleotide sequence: TGTGCCAGCAGTTTAGGGGCTAGCGGGGTCAATGAGCAGTTCTTC.

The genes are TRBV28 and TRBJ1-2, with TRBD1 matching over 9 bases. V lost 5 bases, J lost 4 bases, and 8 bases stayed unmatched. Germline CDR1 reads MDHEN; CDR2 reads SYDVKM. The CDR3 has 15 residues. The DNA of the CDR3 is TGTGCCAGCAGTCCCTCTGTGGGACAGGGCTATGGCTACACCTTC. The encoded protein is CASSPSVGQGYGYTF.

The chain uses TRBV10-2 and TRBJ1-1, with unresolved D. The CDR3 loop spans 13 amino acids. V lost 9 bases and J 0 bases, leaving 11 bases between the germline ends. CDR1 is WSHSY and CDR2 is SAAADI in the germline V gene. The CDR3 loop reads CASAAGLNTEAFF. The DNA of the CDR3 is TGCGCCAGTGCCGCGGGCTTGAACACTGAAGCTTTCTTT.

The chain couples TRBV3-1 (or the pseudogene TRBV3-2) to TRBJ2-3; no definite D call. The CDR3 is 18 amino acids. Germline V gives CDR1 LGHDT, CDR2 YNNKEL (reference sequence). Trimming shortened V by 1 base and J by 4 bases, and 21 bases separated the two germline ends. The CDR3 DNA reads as TGTGCCAGCAGCCAAGTCATCCTAGAGAGCATTCCCCCAGATACGCAGTATTTT. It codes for CASSQVILESIPPDTQYF.

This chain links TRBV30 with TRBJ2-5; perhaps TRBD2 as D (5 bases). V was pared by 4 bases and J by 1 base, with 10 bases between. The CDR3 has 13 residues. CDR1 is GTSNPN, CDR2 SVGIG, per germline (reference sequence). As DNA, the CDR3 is TGTGCCTGGACCCCCAGCGGCCAAGAGACCCAGTACTTC. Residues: CAWTPSGQETQYF.

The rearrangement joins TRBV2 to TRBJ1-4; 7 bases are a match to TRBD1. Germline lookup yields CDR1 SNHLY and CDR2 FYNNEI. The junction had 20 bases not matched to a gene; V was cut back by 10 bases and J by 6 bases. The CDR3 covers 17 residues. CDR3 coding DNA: TGTGCCACTCGACAGGCGGAGATCAGGGGGGATTATGAAAAACTGTTTTTT. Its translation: CATRQAEIRGDYEKLFF.

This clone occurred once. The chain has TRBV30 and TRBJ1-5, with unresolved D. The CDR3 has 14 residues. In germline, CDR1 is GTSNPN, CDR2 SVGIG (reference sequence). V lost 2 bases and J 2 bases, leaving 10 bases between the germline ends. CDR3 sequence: CAWSRIGGNQPQHF. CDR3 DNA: TGTGCCTGGAGTAGGATCGGGGGCAATCAGCCCCAGCATTTT.

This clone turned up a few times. As DNA, the CDR3 is TGCGCCAGCAGCTTGTCCGGGACTGGCACAGATACGCAGTATTTT. The encoded protein is CASSLSGTGTDTQYF. The chain recombines TRBV5-1 with TRBJ2-3; D perhaps matches TRBD2 (6 bases). The CDR3 has 15 amino acids. Germline CDR1 reads SGHRS; CDR2 reads YFSETQ. The V end lost 1 base, the J end lost 1 base, and 10 bases lay between the germline ends.

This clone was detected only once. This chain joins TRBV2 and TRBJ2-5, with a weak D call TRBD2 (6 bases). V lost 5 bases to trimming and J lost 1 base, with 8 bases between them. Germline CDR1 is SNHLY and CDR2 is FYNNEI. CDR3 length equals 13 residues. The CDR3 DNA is TGTGCCAGCAGTCGGGGGTCCCAAGAGACCCAGTACTTC. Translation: CASSRGSQETQYF.

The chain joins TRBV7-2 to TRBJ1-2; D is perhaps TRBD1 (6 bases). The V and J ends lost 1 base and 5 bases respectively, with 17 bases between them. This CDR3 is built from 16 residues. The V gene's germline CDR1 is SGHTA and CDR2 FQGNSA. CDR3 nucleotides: TGTGCCAGCAGCTTAGTGGGGGCAGGTTCCTCATATGGCTACACCTTC. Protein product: CASSLVGAGSSYGYTF.

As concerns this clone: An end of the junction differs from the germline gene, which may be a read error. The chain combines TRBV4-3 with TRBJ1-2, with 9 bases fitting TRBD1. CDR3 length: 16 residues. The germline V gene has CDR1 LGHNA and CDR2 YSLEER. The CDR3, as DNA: TGCGCCAGCAGCCAATCACTTTCCGGGACAGGGTATGACGAGGCCTTC. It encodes CASSQSLSGTGYDEAF.

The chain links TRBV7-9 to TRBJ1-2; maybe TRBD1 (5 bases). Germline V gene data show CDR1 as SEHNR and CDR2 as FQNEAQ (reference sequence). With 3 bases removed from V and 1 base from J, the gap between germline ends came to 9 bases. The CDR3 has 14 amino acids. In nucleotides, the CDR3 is TGTGCCAGCAGCTTTAGACAGAATAACTATGGCTACACCTTC. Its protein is CASSFRQNNYGYTF.

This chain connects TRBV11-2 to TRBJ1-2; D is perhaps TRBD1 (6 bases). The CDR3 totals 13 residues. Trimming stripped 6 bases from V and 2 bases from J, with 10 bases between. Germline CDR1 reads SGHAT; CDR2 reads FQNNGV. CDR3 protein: CASSQGQNYGYTF. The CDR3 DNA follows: TGTGCCAGCAGTCAGGGACAAAACTATGGCTACACCTTC. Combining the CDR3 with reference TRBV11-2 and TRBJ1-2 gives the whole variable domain EAGVAQSPRYKIIEKRQSVAFWCNPISGHATLYWYQQILGQGPKLLIQFQNNGVVDDSQLPKDRFSAERLKGVDSTLKIQPAKLEDSAVYLCASSQGQNYGYTFGSGTRLTVV.

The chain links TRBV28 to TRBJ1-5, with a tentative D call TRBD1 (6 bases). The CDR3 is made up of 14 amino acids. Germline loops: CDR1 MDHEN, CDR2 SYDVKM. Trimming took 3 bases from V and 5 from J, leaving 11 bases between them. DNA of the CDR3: TGTGCCAGCAGTTTTTTACAGGGCCATCAGCCCCAGCATTTT. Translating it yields CASSFLQGHQPQHF.

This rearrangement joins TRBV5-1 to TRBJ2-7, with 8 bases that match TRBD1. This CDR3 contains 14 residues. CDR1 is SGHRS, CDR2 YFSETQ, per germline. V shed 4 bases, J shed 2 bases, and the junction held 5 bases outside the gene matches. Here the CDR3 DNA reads TGCGCCAGCAGCGGGACAGGCGATACCTACGAGCAGTACTTC. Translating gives CASSGTGDTYEQYF.

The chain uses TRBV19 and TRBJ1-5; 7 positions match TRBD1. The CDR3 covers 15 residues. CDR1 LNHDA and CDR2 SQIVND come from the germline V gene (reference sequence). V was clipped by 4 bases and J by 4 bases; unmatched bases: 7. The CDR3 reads CASSTDRAPNQPQHF. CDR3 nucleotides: TGTGCCAGTAGTACCGACAGGGCCCCGAATCAGCCCCAGCATTTT.

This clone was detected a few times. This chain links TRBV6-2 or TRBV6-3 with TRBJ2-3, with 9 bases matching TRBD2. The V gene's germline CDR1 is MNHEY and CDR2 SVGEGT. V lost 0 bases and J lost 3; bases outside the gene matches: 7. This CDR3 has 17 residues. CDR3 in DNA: TGTGCCAGCAGTTACTCACAGCGGGAGGATTTAACAGATACGCAGTATTTT. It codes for CASSYSQREDLTDTQYF.

CDR3 residues: CASSPLLGGSGANVLTF. In DNA form, the CDR3 reads TGTGCCAGCTCACCACTGCTAGGGGGCTCTGGGGCCAACGTCCTGACTTTC. This rearrangement joins TRBV18 to TRBJ2-6; D might be TRBD1 (6 bases). V lost 1 base and J lost 0, with 10 bases in between. Germline CDR1 is KGHSH and CDR2 is LQKENI. This CDR3 has 17 amino acids.

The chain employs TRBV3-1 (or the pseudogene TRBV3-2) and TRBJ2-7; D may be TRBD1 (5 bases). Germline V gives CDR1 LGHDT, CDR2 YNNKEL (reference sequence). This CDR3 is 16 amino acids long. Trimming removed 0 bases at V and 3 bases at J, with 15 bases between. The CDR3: CASSQDREITLYEQYF. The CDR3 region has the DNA TGTGCCAGCAGCCAAGACAGGGAAATCACACTCTACGAGCAGTACTTC.

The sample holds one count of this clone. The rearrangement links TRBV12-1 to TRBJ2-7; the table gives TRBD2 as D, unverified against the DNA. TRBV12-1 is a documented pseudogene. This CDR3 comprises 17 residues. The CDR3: CASSVNLGRHRPYEQYF. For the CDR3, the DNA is TGTGCCAGCAGCGTTAACCTCGGGAGGCACCGTCCCTACGAGCAGTACTTC.